This T cell receptor (beta chain) was observed in a study of Ad26.COV2.S vaccination and SARS-CoV-2 variants. Germline V lookup: CDR1 MGHRA, CDR2 YSYEKL. The CDR3 covers 16 residues. Trimming stripped 1 base from V and 4 bases from J, with 16 bases between. Regarding the study as a whole: People given the vaccine had a wider spike-specific TCR breadth than placebo recipients did.

As to treatment: over 15 received Ad26.COV2.S at low or high dose, single or two shots; about 5 received placebo; per-sample allocation not given. Collection of samples fell on day 63 after the first vaccine or placebo injection. The table came from immunoSEQ multiplex PCR; TCRdb's copy has only in-frame clones and leaves some out. Here the sample spans hundreds of thousands of clones, 89% being singletons. Turning to this clone: What it binds is unknown.

V usage is TRBV4-1 and J usage is TRBJ1-2; D may be TRBD1 (6 bases). This sequence originates from a person aged 18-60 years who received the Ad26.COV2.S COVID-19 vaccine or a placebo. The starting material was peripheral blood, obtained in a trial of Ad26.COV2.S vaccine versus placebo. This CDR3 is CASSQGGGVGFYGYTF. CDR3 bases: TGCGCCAGCAGCCAAGGAGGGGGGGTGGGTTTCTATGGCTACACCTTC.